The rows below give T cell receptor beta chains drawn from one sample of a study of T cell repertoires in cytomegalovirus infection. TCRdb reprocessed the reads via MiXCR and lists one record per CDR3 protein. The table has tens of thousands of distinct CDR3 sequences, over 3.5% seen once. Specimen: PBMCs. The source of these receptors is a human donor in good health (CMV status not recorded). Some clones in this sample may be carry-over from other donors' samples. The CDR3 runs from the conserved cysteine through the conserved F or W. Only some rows state a clone size, as once, few, many or a class for expanded clones.

abundance | j_gene | v_gene | CDR3aa
many | TRBJ2-5 | TRBV7-4 | CASSSGSQRPETQYF
many | TRBJ2-2 | TRBV7-3 | CASRGDRNTGELFF
many | TRBJ2-7 | TRBV7-2 | CASSLTAQVAGVGYEQYF
many | TRBJ2-1 | TRBV7-2 | CASSLARPQQFF
few | TRBJ1-4 | TRBV7-8 | CAIPRDMDEKLFF
NA | TRBJ2-2 | TRBV5-1 | CASSLEARNTGELFF
many | TRBJ2-5 | TRBV7-2 | CASTLLAGFQETQYF
few | TRBJ2-4 | TRBV7-8 | CASSLGTAAKNIQYF
NA | TRBJ2-3 | TRBV20-1 | CSARGGGATDTQYF
many | TRBJ1-1 | TRBV7-8 | CASSQIHGTGGTEAFF
many | TRBJ1-1 | TRBV4-1 | CASSQVSGADEAFF
many | TRBJ2-7 | TRBV7-2 | CASSFRDRGSYEQYF
NA | TRBJ2-1 | TRBV6-2/TRBV6-3 | CASSYGTRGGNEQFF
many | TRBJ2-5 | TRBV10-3 | CATKGGGTQETQYF
few | TRBJ2-1 | TRBV7-2 | CASSSPSGGAVVNEQFF
many | TRBJ2-5 | TRBV7-2 | CASSPTRDQETQYF
many | TRBJ1-2 | TRBV14 | CASSQAGRDGYTF
many | TRBJ2-1 | TRBV6-1 | CASSPAAAGGPFF
NA | TRBJ2-1 | TRBV19 | CASSMLQGAITEQFF
many | TRBJ1-1 | TRBV7-3 | CASSLIGSRQGGTEAFF
many | TRBJ1-1 | TRBV11-1 | CASSSRDRGRNTEAFF
many | TRBJ1-2 | TRBV12-3/TRBV12-4 | CASSWVDLTSYTF
many | TRBJ1-2 | TRBV16 | CASSQTGDYGYTF
many | TRBJ2-7 | TRBV20-1 | CSARASGGGTRQYF
many | TRBJ2-2 | TRBV7-8 | CASSSQRATGELFF
many | TRBJ1-1 | TRBV7-9 | CASSLSLTEAFF
many | TRBJ2-7 | TRBV12-3/TRBV12-4 | CASSSFPTYEQYF
many | TRBJ2-7 | TRBV7-2 | CASSYLNRVPYEQYF
many | TRBJ2-1 | TRBV4-1 | CASSHGKQGSSYNEQFF
NA | TRBJ1-4 | TRBV7-9 | CASSLGQINEKLFF
many | TRBJ2-7 | TRBV12-3/TRBV12-4 | CASSHSTDRGAYEQYF
many | TRBJ2-7 | TRBV7-8 | CASSQDHYEQYF
many | TRBJ2-1 | TRBV7-2 | CASSPRFTRHNEQFF
NA | TRBJ2-3 | TRBV7-2 | CASSTTGGTDTQYF
many | TRBJ2-3 | TRBV7-2 | CASSFQRGPADTQYF
few | TRBJ2-1 | TRBV7-2 | CASSLVRGAGENEQFF